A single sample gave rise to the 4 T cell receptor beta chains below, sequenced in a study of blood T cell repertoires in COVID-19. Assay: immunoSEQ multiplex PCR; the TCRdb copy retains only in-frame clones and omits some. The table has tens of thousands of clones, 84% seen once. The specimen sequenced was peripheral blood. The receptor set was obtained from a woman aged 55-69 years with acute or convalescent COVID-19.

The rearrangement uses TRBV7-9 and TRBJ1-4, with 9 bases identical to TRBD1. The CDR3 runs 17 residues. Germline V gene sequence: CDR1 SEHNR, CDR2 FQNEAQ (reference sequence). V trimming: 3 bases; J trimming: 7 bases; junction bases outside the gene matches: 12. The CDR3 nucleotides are TGTGCCAGCAGCTTTGGACGATGGGACAGGGAGGCTGAAAAACTGTTTTTT. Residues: CASSFGRWDREAEKLFF.

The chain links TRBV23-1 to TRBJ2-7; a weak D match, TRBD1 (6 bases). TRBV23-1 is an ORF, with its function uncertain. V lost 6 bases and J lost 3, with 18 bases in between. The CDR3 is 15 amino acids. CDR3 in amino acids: CASRRTAKDFYEQYF. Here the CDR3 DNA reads TGCGCCAGCAGAAGGACAGCCAAAGATTTCTACGAGCAGTACTTC.

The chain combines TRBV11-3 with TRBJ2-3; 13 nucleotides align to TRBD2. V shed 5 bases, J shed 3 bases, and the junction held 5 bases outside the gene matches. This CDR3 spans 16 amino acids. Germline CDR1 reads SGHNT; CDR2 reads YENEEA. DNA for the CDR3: TGTGCCAGCAGCGCCGGACTAGCGGGAGCGACAGATACGCAGTATTTT. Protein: CASSAGLAGATDTQYF.

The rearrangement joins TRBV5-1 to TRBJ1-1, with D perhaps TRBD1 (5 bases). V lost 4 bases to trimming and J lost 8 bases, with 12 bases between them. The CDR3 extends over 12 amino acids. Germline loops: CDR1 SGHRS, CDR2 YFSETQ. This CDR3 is CASSQDSIEAFF. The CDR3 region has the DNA TGCGCCAGCAGCCAAGACAGTATCGAAGCTTTCTTT. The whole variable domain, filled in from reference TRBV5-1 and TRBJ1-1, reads KAGVTQTPRYLIKTRGQQVTLSCSPISGHRSVSWYQQTPGQGLQFLFEYFSETQRNKGNFPGRFSGRQFSNSRSEMNVSTLELGDSALYLCASSQDSIEAFFGQGTRLTVV.